The next 31 T cell receptor beta chains were all read from a single sample in a study of shared clonotypes between healthy human individuals. Method: immunoSEQ multiplex PCR; TCRdb's copy keeps in-frame clones and lacks some. The sample has 1.5 million to 1.9 million clones; around 98% are singletons. The material sequenced was naive CD4+ T cells sorted from blood. Regarding subset: CD45RA+ positively selected. These receptors came from a man aged 25-40 years in good health.

The genes are TRBV5-1 and TRBJ1-1; maybe TRBD1 (5 bases). The CDR3 loop spans 15 amino acids. Germline CDR1 SGHRS, CDR2 YFSETQ. Trimming left V 2 bases short and J 0 bases short, with 11 bases between. The CDR3 loop reads CASSFGGVLNTEAFF. The DNA of the CDR3 is TGCGCCAGCAGCTTCGGGGGGGTCCTGAACACTGAAGCTTTCTTT.

The V gene is TRBV29-1, the J gene TRBJ2-5; D is unresolved. This CDR3 is 12 amino acids long. Germline V gene sequence: CDR1 SQVTM, CDR2 ANQGSEA. Trimming took 4 bases from V and 5 from J, leaving 11 bases between them. In DNA form, the CDR3 reads TGCAGCGTTGCTTTATCATTGGAGACCCAGTACTTC. Translation gives CSVALSLETQYF.

The chain couples TRBV2 to TRBJ1-5; the D is unclear. The germline V and J ends were trimmed by 6 bases and 2 bases, with 8 bases remaining between them. The V gene's germline CDR1 is SNHLY and CDR2 FYNNEI. The CDR3 contains 13 residues. DNA of the CDR3: TGTGCCAGCAGCACAGAGGGCAATCAGCCCCAGCATTTT. Residues: CASSTEGNQPQHF.

The V and J genes are TRBV21-1 and TRBJ1-5. TRBV21-1 has pseudogene status. CDR3 size: 15 residues. The CDR3 DNA reads TGTGCCAGCAGCAAAGTCGGAGATGAGCCCCAGCCCCAGCATTTT. This gives the protein CASSKVGDEPQPQHF.

The rearrangement links TRBV2 to TRBJ2-1; possibly TRBD2 for D (5 bases). Germline values: CDR1 SNHLY, CDR2 FYNNEI. The CDR3 is made up of 15 amino acids. The germline V and J ends were trimmed by 1 base and 5 bases, with 12 bases remaining between them. The CDR3 sequence is CASSEVATSHNEQFF. The CDR3 DNA is TGTGCCAGCAGTGAAGTAGCGACTTCTCACAATGAGCAGTTCTTC. The full variable domain, completed using reference TRBV2 and TRBJ2-1, is EPEVTQTPSHQVTQMGQEVILRCVPISNHLYFYWYRQILGQKVEFLVSFYNNEISEKSEIFDDQFSVERPDGSNFTLKIRSTKLEDSAMYFCASSEVATSHNEQFFGPGTRLTVL.

Regarding this clone: The same CDR3 arises from other DNA sequences in this sample as well. This chain uses TRBV7-2 with TRBJ2-7; tentatively, D is TRBD1 (6 bases). V lost 5 bases and J 7 bases, leaving 12 bases between the germline ends. CDR1 and CDR2 (germline): SGHTA, FQGNSA. The CDR3 is made up of 12 amino acids. This CDR3 is CASSPQGREQYF. In nucleotides, the CDR3 is TGTGCCAGCAGCCCCCAGGGGAGAGAGCAGTACTTC.

J is TRBJ2-3 and V is TRBV4-1, with D perhaps TRBD2 (6 bases). CDR3 size: 17 residues. CDR1 is MGHRA, CDR2 YSYEKL, per germline. Trimming removed 1 base at V and 1 base at J, with 15 bases between. The CDR3 sequence: CASSQVFGGLGTDTQYF. The CDR3 DNA sequence: TGCGCCAGCAGCCAAGTTTTTGGAGGGCTTGGCACAGATACGCAGTATTTT.

The chain links TRBV11-3 to TRBJ2-7; 12 bases map to TRBD1. Germline assignment: CDR1 SGHNT and CDR2 YENEEA. The CDR3 loop spans 15 amino acids. Losses at the gene ends were 2 bases for V and 4 bases for J; bases not matched to a gene: 3. CDR3: CASSLMGQGAYEQYF. The CDR3 coding sequence is TGTGCCAGCAGCTTAATGGGACAGGGGGCATACGAGCAGTACTTC.

V is TRBV14 and J is TRBJ2-3; TRBD1 agrees at 10 bases. The germline V gene encodes CDR1 SGHDN and CDR2 FVKESK. The CDR3 covers 17 residues. V shed 3 bases and J 3 bases; nucleotides not matched to a gene: 9. The CDR3: CASSQKTGGVRTDTQYF. The CDR3, as DNA: TGTGCCAGCAGCCAGAAGACAGGGGGCGTTCGGACAGATACGCAGTATTTT.

J is TRBJ2-1 and V is TRBV13; 9 nucleotides line up with TRBD1. CDR1 and CDR2 from the germline V gene are PRHDT and FYEKMQ (reference sequence). The length of the CDR3 is 17 residues. The junction had 11 bases not matched to a gene; V was cut back by 5 bases and J by 3 bases. The CDR3 reads CASSKSLGTGRYNEQFF. Here the CDR3 DNA reads TGTGCCAGCAGCAAGTCTCTCGGGACAGGGCGCTACAATGAGCAGTTCTTC.

This clone was observed once. The chain is built from TRBV9 and TRBJ2-3; D uncertain. CDR1 and CDR2 (germline): SGDLS, YYNGEE. Between the trimmed V and J ends, which lost 7 bases and 4 bases, there was a span of 16 bases. This CDR3 has 14 residues. The chain's CDR3 is CASGKIGVSDTQYF. CDR3 sequence (DNA): TGTGCCAGCGGTAAGATCGGAGTGTCAGATACGCAGTATTTT. The full variable domain, its missing parts supplied by reference TRBV9 and TRBJ2-3, is DSGVTQTPKHLITATGQRVTLRCSPRSGDLSVYWYQQSLDQGLQFLIQYYNGEERAKGNILERFSAQQFPDLHSELNLSSLELGDSALYFCASGKIGVSDTQYFGPGTRLTVL.

The rearrangement links TRBV5-1 to TRBJ2-3; TRBD2 matches at 11 bases. Germline V CDR1 and CDR2: SGHRS, YFSETQ. The trim removed 0 bases at V and 2 bases at J, leaving 5 bases unmatched. The CDR3 spans 17 residues. The CDR3 reads CASSLGRLAGITDTQYF. CDR3 nucleotides: TGCGCCAGCAGCTTGGGACGACTAGCGGGAATCACAGATACGCAGTATTTT.

V gene TRBV6-5 combines with J gene TRBJ1-2, with 9 nucleotides matching TRBD1. The CDR3 length is 16 residues. Germline assignment: CDR1 MNHEY and CDR2 SVGAGI. Unmatched junction bases numbered 8, after V lost 2 bases and J lost 4 bases. Written as DNA, the CDR3 is TGTGCCAGCAGTTACCACCACAGGGGGCGAGGCTATGGCTACACCTTC. Amino acid sequence: CASSYHHRGRGYGYTF.

Comment on this clone: This sample also contains other DNA sequences that code for the same CDR3. This rearrangement joins TRBV2 to TRBJ2-5; no reliable D call. There are 11 residues in the CDR3. Trimming left V 1 base short and J 4 bases short, with 1 base between. The germline CDR1 and CDR2 sequences are SNHLY and FYNNEI. In DNA, the CDR3 is TGTGCCAGCAGTGAAGGAGAGACCCAGTACTTC. Amino acid sequence: CASSEGETQYF.

The V and J genes are TRBV5-1 and TRBJ2-7; TRBD2 is a possible D gene (5 bases). The V end lost 2 bases, the J end lost 7 bases, and 13 bases lay between the germline ends. The CDR3 spans 13 residues. Germline CDR1 reads SGHRS; CDR2 reads YFSETQ. CDR3 in amino acids: CASSFTPEGEQYF. The CDR3 region has the DNA TGCGCCAGCAGCTTCACACCCGAGGGAGAGCAGTACTTC.

J is TRBJ2-3 and V is TRBV6-5; D might be TRBD2 (5 bases). V lost 6 bases and J lost 0, with 13 bases in between. CDR1 and CDR2 from the germline V gene are MNHEY and SVGAGI. The CDR3 spans 15 residues. The CDR3 nucleotides are TGTGCCAGCAGCCAACGGGGAGTGAGCACAGATACGCAGTATTTT. Its translation is CASSQRGVSTDTQYF.

The CDR3 spells CASSLKRSEQYF. The CDR3 coding sequence is TGTGCCAGCTCACTCAAACGATCCGAGCAGTACTTC. The chain recombines TRBV18 with TRBJ2-7; D ambiguous. The length of the CDR3 is 12 residues. Trimming left V 4 bases short and J 6 bases short, with 10 bases between. Germline CDR1 KGHSH, CDR2 LQKENI. The variable domain in full, completed from reference TRBV18 and TRBJ2-7, reads NAGVMQNPRHLVRRRGQEARLRCSPMKGHSHVYWYRQLPEEGLKFMVYLQKENIIDESGMPKERFSAEFPKEGPSILRIQQVVRGDSAAYFCASSLKRSEQYFGPGTRLTVT.

V gene TRBV6-5 combines with J gene TRBJ1-5; D perhaps matches TRBD1 (5 bases). Trimming took 6 bases from V and 5 from J, leaving 14 bases between them. The CDR3 extends over 14 amino acids. Germline V gives CDR1 MNHEY, CDR2 SVGAGI. The CDR3 DNA sequence: TGTGCCAGCAGAGAAAGCAGGGAACATCAGCCCCAGCATTTT. Translated, it gives CASRESREHQPQHF.

This clone has just one count. J is TRBJ2-1 and V is TRBV5-1; 8 bases map to TRBD2. V trimming: 4 bases; J trimming: 1 base; junction bases outside the gene matches: 7. Per the germline V gene, CDR1 is SGHRS and CDR2 is YFSETQ. The CDR3 has 16 amino acids. The CDR3 loop reads CASSQVSGGSYNEQFF. CDR3 coding DNA: TGCGCCAGCAGCCAAGTCAGCGGGGGATCCTACAATGAGCAGTTCTTC.

The chain joins TRBV18 to TRBJ2-5; maybe TRBD2 (5 bases). The CDR3 sequence is 20 residues long. The V and J ends lost 6 bases and 1 base respectively, with 30 bases between them. Germline CDR1 and CDR2: KGHSH and LQKENI. CDR3: CASSRDKRLTPGRPQETQYF. The CDR3, as DNA: TGTGCCAGCTCTCGAGACAAGCGGCTTACGCCTGGGCGCCCCCAAGAGACCCAGTACTTC.

The V and J genes are TRBV6-1 and TRBJ2-7; a possible D gene is TRBD2 (8 bases). This CDR3 contains 14 residues. The V end was cut by 7 bases, the J end by 5 bases, with 18 bases between. CDR1 is MNHNS, CDR2 SASEGT, per germline. CDR3 DNA sequence: TGTGCCAGCAATCGGGGGGGGACAGTCCACGAGCAGTACTTC. Protein product: CASNRGGTVHEQYF.

The chain employs TRBV7-8 and TRBJ2-3; possibly TRBD2 for D (6 bases). The CDR3 covers 16 residues. Trimming shortened V by 5 bases and J by 9 bases, and 24 bases separated the two germline ends. Germline CDR1 reads SGHVS; CDR2 reads FQNEAQ. The CDR3 here is CASSPRRVEMTKTQYF. CDR3 bases: TGTGCCAGCAGCCCGCGGAGGGTAGAGATGACTAAGACGCAGTATTTT.

This chain links TRBV6-1 with TRBJ1-1; perhaps TRBD1 as D (6 bases). Germline V gene data show CDR1 as MNHNS and CDR2 as SASEGT. CDR3 length equals 16 residues. Trimming took 2 bases from V and 1 from J, leaving 14 bases between them. CDR3 bases: TGTGCCAGCAGTGAAACTGAGGTGGGGGCGAACACTGAAGCTTTCTTT. Translation gives CASSETEVGANTEAFF.

The J gene is TRBJ1-2, the V gene TRBV28; D may be TRBD1 (5 bases). The CDR3 consists of 14 residues. Between the trimmed V and J ends, which lost 1 base and 2 bases, there was a span of 8 bases. The germline V gene encodes CDR1 MDHEN and CDR2 SYDVKM. This chain's CDR3 is CASSLSQENYGYTF. CDR3 nucleotides: TGTGCCAGCAGTTTATCACAGGAGAACTATGGCTACACCTTC.

J is TRBJ2-7 and V is TRBV29-1; D might be TRBD1 (5 bases). Per the germline V gene, CDR1 is SQVTM and CDR2 is ANQGSEA. V dropped 5 bases and J dropped 2 bases, with 10 bases sitting between them. CDR3 size: 12 residues. Here the CDR3 DNA reads TGCAGCGTTAGTCTAGGGGCCTACGAGCAGTACTTC. Translated: CSVSLGAYEQYF.

This clone was counted a single time. This specimen includes other DNA sequences encoding the same CDR3. V and J are TRBV2 and TRBJ2-2; tentatively, D is TRBD1 or TRBD2 (5 bases each). Germline CDR1 reads SNHLY; CDR2 reads FYNNEI. Trimming left V 6 bases short and J 2 bases short, with 10 bases between. The CDR3 covers 14 residues. CDR3 sequence reads: CASSRDRNTGELFF. The DNA of the CDR3 is TGTGCCAGCAGCCGGGACCGCAACACCGGGGAGCTGTTTTTT.

The genes are TRBV14 and TRBJ1-1; a weak D match, TRBD1 (6 bases). With 5 bases removed from V and 1 base from J, the gap between germline ends came to 8 bases. The CDR3 loop spans 13 amino acids. From germline, CDR1 is SGHDN and CDR2 FVKESK. The CDR3 spells CASSAQGNTEAFF. The CDR3 DNA sequence: TGTGCCAGCAGCGCACAGGGGAACACTGAAGCTTTCTTT.

The V and J genes are TRBV5-4 and TRBJ2-3; no definite D call. This CDR3 spans 16 amino acids. The V gene's germline CDR1 is SGHNT and CDR2 YYREEE (reference sequence). V lost 2 bases and J lost 0, with 13 bases in between. The CDR3 protein is CASSFSLGPSTDTQYF. In DNA form, the CDR3 reads TGTGCCAGCAGCTTTTCATTGGGTCCTAGCACAGATACGCAGTATTTT.

The chain uses TRBV30 and TRBJ1-3; 7 nucleotides align to TRBD1. The V gene end was trimmed by 0 bases and the J gene end by 2 bases; junction bases not matched to a gene: 7. In germline, CDR1 is GTSNPN, CDR2 SVGIG (reference sequence). The CDR3 sequence is 16 residues long. The CDR3 here is CAWSVVLTGTGNTIYF. The DNA of the CDR3 is TGTGCCTGGAGTGTAGTATTGACAGGGACTGGAAACACCATATATTTT.

J is TRBJ2-3 and V is TRBV6-4; D tentatively reads TRBD1 or TRBD2 (6 bases each). V lost 5 bases and J 2 bases, leaving 11 bases between the germline ends. This CDR3 is 14 amino acids long. Germline values: CDR1 MRHNA, CDR2 SNTAGT. Here the CDR3 DNA reads TGTGCCAGCAGTCGGGGGCTCGTCACAGATACGCAGTATTTT. This encodes CASSRGLVTDTQYF.

V gene TRBV7-9 combines with J gene TRBJ2-2; either TRBD1 or TRBD2 may fit D (6 bases each). CDR1 SEHNR and CDR2 FQNEAQ come from the germline V gene (reference sequence). The CDR3 has 14 residues. Trimming pared 8 bases from V and 6 bases from J, leaving 16 bases between. Written as DNA, the CDR3 is TGTGCCAGCTGGCTGGCCGGGGGCCCCGGGGAGCTGTTTTTT. As protein: CASWLAGGPGELFF.